The 29 T cell receptor beta chains reported below all come from one sample, sequenced in a study of ipilimumab plus nivolumab after autologous stem cell transplantation. Assay used: immunoSEQ multiplex PCR; TCRdb lists only in-frame clones, some missing. The data hold some 11,000 clones, with roughly 70% observed a single time. The sequenced sample was PBMCs, obtained in a trial of ipilimumab plus nivolumab as post-transplant consolidation. The receptor source for this set is a male donor with multiple myeloma.

The chain is built from TRBV2 and TRBJ2-7, with D possibly being TRBD2 (5 bases). This CDR3 is built from 13 residues. Germline V gene lookup returns CDR1 SNHLY and CDR2 FYNNEI. V gave up 0 bases and J gave up 6 bases, with 9 bases separating them. This CDR3 is CASSEALRGEQYF. Written as DNA, the CDR3 is TGTGCCAGCAGTGAAGCGCTTCGGGGCGAGCAGTACTTC.

The gene calls are TRBV4-1 and TRBJ1-4; 10 nucleotides line up with TRBD1. The J segment lost 5 bases and the V segment lost 4 bases, leaving 1 base of the junction unmatched. The germline V gene has CDR1 MGHRA and CDR2 YSYEKL. The CDR3 has 14 amino acids. CDR3 sequence: CASSRQGANEKLFF. The DNA for the CDR3 is TGCGCCAGCAGCCGACAGGGGGCGAATGAAAAACTGTTTTTT.

The rearrangement uses TRBV6-1 and TRBJ2-1; D unresolved. The CDR3 has 10 residues. V gave up 6 bases and J gave up 8 bases, with 5 bases separating them. From germline, CDR1 is MNHNS and CDR2 SASEGT. The CDR3 DNA follows: TGTGCCAGCAGAGAGTATGAGCAGTTCTTC. Its translation is CASREYEQFF.

The CDR3 is CASSYPQEPYNEQFF. The CDR3 DNA follows: TGCGCCAGCAGCTACCCACAGGAACCCTACAATGAGCAGTTCTTC. This chain uses TRBV5-1 with TRBJ2-1; possibly TRBD1 for D (5 bases). V dropped 3 bases and J dropped 2 bases, with 12 bases sitting between them. This CDR3 spans 15 amino acids. Germline loops: CDR1 SGHRS, CDR2 YFSETQ.

This chain links TRBV28 with TRBJ1-4; no clear D gene. The germline CDR1 and CDR2 sequences are MDHEN and SYDVKM. V lost 6 bases and J lost 8, with 22 bases in between. The CDR3 is made up of 16 amino acids. CDR3 sequence: CASSPASTARAEKLFF. The CDR3 coding sequence is TGTGCCAGCAGCCCGGCCTCTACCGCCCGAGCGGAAAAACTGTTTTTT.

This clone was counted a single time. CDR3 DNA sequence: TGTGCCAGCAGCTTAGCGGGGGTGAGCTCCTACGAGCAGTACTTC. This codes for CASSLAGVSSYEQYF. The V and J genes are TRBV6-6 and TRBJ2-5; 9 nucleotides agree with TRBD2. TRBJ2-7 matches the DNA end more closely, so the J call is doubtful. Looked up from germline, CDR1 is MNHNY and CDR2 is SVGAGI (reference sequence). The CDR3 runs to 15 residues.

The CDR3 region is CASRTGLGAPTQYF. The DNA of the CDR3 is TGCGCCAGCAGGACGGGACTAGGGGCACCTACGCAGTATTTT. V gene TRBV10-2 combines with J gene TRBJ2-3, with 8 bases matching TRBD2. Germline CDR1 is WSHSY and CDR2 is SAAADI. The CDR3 loop spans 14 amino acids. With 6 bases clipped from V and 8 bases from J, the junction kept 10 bases outside the gene matches.

The chain links TRBV5-4 to TRBJ2-1; 11 bases match TRBD2. The CDR3 loop spans 13 amino acids. The germline gives CDR1 SGHNT, CDR2 YYREEE (reference sequence). J was trimmed by 9 bases and V by 8 bases; bases with no gene match: 7. The CDR3 reads CARSSGGFGEQFF. DNA for the CDR3: TGTGCCAGATCTAGCGGGGGGTTCGGTGAGCAGTTCTTC.

This rearrangement joins TRBV28 to TRBJ2-5; 7 bases line up with TRBD2. V was clipped by 6 bases and J by 1 base; unmatched bases: 8. Germline assignment: CDR1 MDHEN and CDR2 SYDVKM. This CDR3 spans 15 amino acids. The CDR3 protein is CASRLLSGRQETQYF. CDR3 in DNA: TGTGCCAGCAGGCTCCTTAGCGGGCGCCAAGAGACCCAGTACTTC.

The chain couples TRBV6-5 to TRBJ2-3; the D gene is possibly TRBD2 (6 bases). Trimming shortened V by 8 bases and J by 5 bases, and 11 bases separated the two germline ends. CDR1 and CDR2 from the germline V gene are MNHEY and SVGAGI. CDR3 length: 12 amino acids. CDR3 residues: CASRGFGDTQYF. DNA for the CDR3: TGTGCCAGCCGGGGGTTCGGAGATACGCAGTATTTT.

This chain uses TRBV6-6 with TRBJ1-2; TRBD1 matches 7 bases. CDR1 is MNHNY and CDR2 is SVGAGI in the germline V gene (reference sequence). The CDR3 length is 15 residues. V gave up 2 bases and J gave up 9 bases; unmatched junction bases: 12. CDR3 bases: TGTGCCAGCAGTTACGGGAGACAGGGTAAAGCGCGCTACACCTTC. This gives the protein CASSYGRQGKARYTF.

V and J are TRBV11-2 and TRBJ1-2; no definite D call. V was clipped by 3 bases and J by 3 bases, with 14 bases between them. The CDR3 covers 15 residues. Germline lookup yields CDR1 SGHAT and CDR2 FQNNGV. The CDR3 is CASSFTRAGDYGYTF. The CDR3 region has the DNA TGTGCCAGCAGCTTTACGAGGGCCGGGGACTATGGCTACACCTTC.

This clone showed up just a few times. This sequence joins TRBV5-6 and TRBJ2-7; perhaps TRBD2 as D (6 bases). Trimming cost V 0 bases and J 4 bases, with 11 bases left between them. Germline CDR1 SGHDT, CDR2 YYEEEE. The CDR3 spans 14 residues. The CDR3 DNA reads TGTGCCAGCAGCTTGGGCGGGGACTTTTACGAGCAGTACTTC. Protein product: CASSLGGDFYEQYF.

The J gene is TRBJ2-7, the V gene TRBV7-2; 7 positions match TRBD2. The CDR3 runs to 16 residues. Germline loops: CDR1 SGHTA, CDR2 FQGNSA. V lost 2 bases and J lost 2; bases outside the gene matches: 9. In nucleotides, the CDR3 is TGTGCCAGCAGCTTAAACCCCGGTGGGGGGGCCTACGAGCAGTACTTC. Translated, it gives CASSLNPGGGAYEQYF.

This clone was counted only a few times. The genes are TRBV18 and TRBJ1-1; D not resolved. The CDR3 has 14 residues. V was clipped by 3 bases and J by 11 bases, with 19 bases between them. Germline CDR1 reads KGHSH; CDR2 reads LQKENI. In nucleotides, the CDR3 is TGTGCCAGCTCACCTCCGGGCCTATTAGACTACGCTTTCTTT. Its translation: CASSPPGLLDYAFF.

The gene calls are TRBV18 and TRBJ1-3; D is ambiguous. Germline-derived CDR1 and CDR2 are KGHSH and LQKENI. This CDR3 contains 15 residues. V was cut by 2 bases and J by 2 bases, with 10 bases left in between. The CDR3 spells CASSPGGVAGNTIYF. CDR3 in DNA: TGTGCCAGCTCACCAGGCGGTGTGGCTGGAAACACCATATATTTT.

The chain employs TRBV7-9 and TRBJ1-2; D is undetermined. V was shortened by 5 bases and J by 4 bases, with 17 bases between the two germline ends. Looked up from germline, CDR1 is SEHNR and CDR2 is FQNEAQ (reference sequence). CDR3 size: 15 residues. The DNA for the CDR3 is TGTGCCAGCAGCCGAAAAGCCTCGTGGACCTATGGCTACACCTTC. Protein product: CASSRKASWTYGYTF. Combining the CDR3 with reference TRBV7-9 and TRBJ1-2 gives the whole variable domain DTGVSQNPRHKITKRGQNVTFRCDPISEHNRLYWYRQTLGQGPEFLTYFQNEAQLEKSRLLSDRFSAERPKGSFSTLEIQRTEQGDSAMYLCASSRKASWTYGYTFGSGTRLTVV.

The CDR3 region is CASTNYYAEAFF. The CDR3 bases are TGTGCCAGTACGAATTATTACGCTGAAGCTTTCTTT. The chain couples TRBV19 to TRBJ1-1; D not resolved. The CDR3 extends over 12 amino acids. With 7 bases removed from V and 6 bases from J, the gap between germline ends came to 12 bases. Looked up from germline, CDR1 is LNHDA and CDR2 is SQIVND (reference sequence). Full variable domain (outside the CDR3, taken from reference TRBV19 and TRBJ1-1): DGGITQSPKYLFRKEGQNVTLSCEQNLNHDAMYWYRQDPGQGLRLIYYSQIVNDFQKGDIAEGYSVSREKKESFPLTVTSAQKNPTAFYLCASTNYYAEAFFGQGTRLTVV.

This CDR3 reads CASSLAGTGSDTQYF. The CDR3, as DNA: TGTGCCAGCAGCTTGGCCGGGACAGGGTCAGATACGCAGTATTTT. The rearrangement joins TRBV7-2 to TRBJ2-3; 9 bases are a match to TRBD1. The CDR3 is made up of 15 amino acids. J was trimmed by 4 bases and V by 3 bases; bases with no gene match: 5. Germline V gives CDR1 SGHTA, CDR2 FQGNSA.

V usage is TRBV5-1 and J usage is TRBJ2-5; tentatively, D is TRBD1 (6 bases). This CDR3 region has 14 residues. V shed 3 bases and J shed 4 bases, with 13 bases lying between them. Germline CDR1 SGHRS, CDR2 YFSETQ. The CDR3 DNA sequence: TGCGCCAGCAGCTCCAACCCACAGGGAGAGACCCAGTACTTC. Its protein is CASSSNPQGETQYF.

The rearrangement joins TRBV9 to TRBJ1-1; maybe TRBD1 (5 bases). There are 13 residues in the CDR3. The germline CDR1 and CDR2 sequences are SGDLS and YYNGEE. V was trimmed by 2 bases and J by 1 base, leaving 6 bases between them. CDR3 loop: CASSVQGNTEAFF. The DNA of the CDR3 is TGTGCCAGCAGCGTCCAGGGGAACACTGAAGCTTTCTTT. Combining the CDR3 with reference TRBV9 and TRBJ1-1 gives the whole variable domain DSGVTQTPKHLITATGQRVTLRCSPRSGDLSVYWYQQSLDQGLQFLIQYYNGEERAKGNILERFSAQQFPDLHSELNLSSLELGDSALYFCASSVQGNTEAFFGQGTRLTVV.

CDR3 protein: CASSQDKGRTYEQYF. The CDR3 nucleotides read TGCGCCAGCAGCCAAGATAAGGGCAGGACCTACGAGCAGTACTTC. The rearrangement uses TRBV4-1 and TRBJ2-7; D unclear. Germline V gives CDR1 MGHRA, CDR2 YSYEKL. V dropped 0 bases and J dropped 2 bases, with 11 bases sitting between them. CDR3 length: 15 residues.

The chain employs TRBV5-1 and TRBJ2-3; D possibly uses TRBD1 or TRBD2 (5 bases each). Per the germline V gene, CDR1 is SGHRS and CDR2 is YFSETQ. The V end was cut by 1 base, the J end by 0 bases, with 12 bases between. The CDR3 loop spans 16 amino acids. The CDR3 DNA reads as TGCGCCAGCAGCTTGACCGGGACGGCTAGCACAGATACGCAGTATTTT. It yields the protein CASSLTGTASTDTQYF.

The CDR3: CASSYGTGTPYEQYF. CDR3 nucleotides: TGTGCCAGCAGTTACGGTACCGGAACGCCCTACGAGCAGTACTTC. V gene TRBV6-6 combines with J gene TRBJ2-7; unclear D gene. Germline V CDR1 and CDR2: MNHNY, SVGAGI (reference sequence). CDR3 length: 15 residues. V gave up 2 bases and J gave up 2 bases, with 13 bases separating them.

The chain links TRBV29-1 to TRBJ2-7, with D possibly TRBD2 on 5 matching bases. The V gene lost 4 bases and the J gene lost 2 bases, with 6 bases spanning the gap. The CDR3 runs 11 residues. Germline V gene sequence: CDR1 SQVTM, CDR2 ANQGSEA. The CDR3 spells CSVGGTYEQYF. In DNA form, the CDR3 reads TGCAGCGTTGGAGGGACCTACGAGCAGTACTTC.

This clone was detected only a few times. The chain has TRBV7-9 and TRBJ1-2, with D perhaps matching TRBD1 (5 bases). The CDR3 loop spans 12 amino acids. V dropped 5 bases and J dropped 7 bases, with 11 bases sitting between them. Germline-derived CDR1 and CDR2 are SEHNR and FQNEAQ (reference sequence). CDR3 coding DNA: TGTGCCAGCAGCCCGGGGACTGTTGGCTACACCTTC. Its translation: CASSPGTVGYTF.

The chain carries TRBV2 and TRBJ2-1, with 11 bases that match TRBD2. V trimming: 8 bases; J trimming: 4 bases; junction bases outside the gene matches: 4. The CDR3 has 14 amino acids. The germline gives CDR1 SNHLY, CDR2 FYNNEI. CDR3: CASGGLAAYNEQFF. The CDR3 nucleotides read TGTGCCAGCGGGGGACTAGCGGCTTACAATGAGCAGTTCTTC. The entire variable domain, with the rest obtained from reference TRBV2 and TRBJ2-1, is as follows: EPEVTQTPSHQVTQMGQEVILRCVPISNHLYFYWYRQILGQKVEFLVSFYNNEISEKSEIFDDQFSVERPDGSNFTLKIRSTKLEDSAMYFCASGGLAAYNEQFFGPGTRLTVL.

This clone was seen a handful of times. This sequence joins TRBV7-9 and TRBJ2-1, with 9 bases identical to TRBD1. Germline V gene lookup returns CDR1 SEHNR and CDR2 FQNEAQ (reference sequence). This CDR3 contains 15 residues. V was clipped by 4 bases and J by 5 bases; unmatched bases: 6. CDR3 residues: CASSSVGTGHNEQFF. CDR3 DNA: TGTGCCAGCAGCTCCGTAGGGACAGGGCACAATGAGCAGTTCTTC. The full variable domain, with the rest looked up from reference TRBV7-9 and TRBJ2-1, is DTGVSQNPRHKITKRGQNVTFRCDPISEHNRLYWYRQTLGQGPEFLTYFQNEAQLEKSRLLSDRFSAERPKGSFSTLEIQRTEQGDSAMYLCASSSVGTGHNEQFFGPGTRLTVL.

V gene TRBV11-1 combines with J gene TRBJ2-6; TRBD1 or TRBD2 may be the D gene (5 bases each). V was clipped by 5 bases and J by 0 bases, with 17 bases between them. Germline CDR1 reads SGHAT; CDR2 reads FQDESV (reference sequence). This CDR3 comprises 18 residues. The CDR3 is CASSRSPGRSSGANVLTF. CDR3 nucleotides: TGTGCCAGCAGCCGAAGCCCGGGACGGAGCTCTGGGGCCAACGTCCTGACTTTC.